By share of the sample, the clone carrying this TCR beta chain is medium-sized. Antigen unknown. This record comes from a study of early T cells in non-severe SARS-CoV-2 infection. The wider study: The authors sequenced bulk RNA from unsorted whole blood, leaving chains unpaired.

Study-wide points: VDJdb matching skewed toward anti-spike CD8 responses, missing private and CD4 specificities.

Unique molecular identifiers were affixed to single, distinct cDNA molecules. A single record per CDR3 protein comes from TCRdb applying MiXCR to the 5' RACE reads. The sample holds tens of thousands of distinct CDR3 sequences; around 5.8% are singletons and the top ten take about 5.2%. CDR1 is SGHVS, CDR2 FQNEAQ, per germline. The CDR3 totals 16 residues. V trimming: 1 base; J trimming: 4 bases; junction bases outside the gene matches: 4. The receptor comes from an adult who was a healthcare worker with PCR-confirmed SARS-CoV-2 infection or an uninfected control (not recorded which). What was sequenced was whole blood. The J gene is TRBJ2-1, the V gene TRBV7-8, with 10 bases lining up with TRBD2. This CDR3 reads CASSLDPTSGYNEQFF. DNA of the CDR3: TGTGCCAGCAGCTTAGATCCGACTAGCGGGTACAATGAGCAGTTCTTC.